The clone carrying this TCR beta chain was found once. CDR1 is ENHRY and CDR2 is SYGVKD in the germline V gene. The V and J ends lost 6 bases and 7 bases respectively, with 20 bases between them. There are 15 residues in the CDR3. The data derive from a study of OX40 agonist ivuxolimab in advanced cancers. Assay: immunoSEQ multiplex PCR; the TCRdb copy retains only in-frame clones and omits some. The repertoire holds about 45,000 clones, with 75% to 90% as singletons. The specimen comprised CD4+ or CD8+ T cells sorted from blood, sampled in a trial of the OX40 agonist ivuxolimab. The rearrangement links TRBV10-3 to TRBJ2-3; D might be TRBD1 or TRBD2, each matching 5 bases. The clonotype comes from an adult with an advanced solid tumor such as melanoma, head and neck, liver or kidney cancer. The CDR3 DNA reads TGTGCCATCAGAAACGCCCGGGACCGACCAAATACGCAGTATTTT. Encoded protein: CAIRNARDRPNTQYF.